This entry lists 15 T cell receptor beta chains sequenced from one sample in a study of T cell clusters in autoimmune cytopenias. TRB amplification used 250 ng of peripheral blood genomic DNA. TRB was amplified by touch-down multiplex PCR, primer pools A and B combined. After re-calling the multiplex PCR reads, TCRdb lists one entry per CDR3 protein, DNA absent. The sample includes approximately 6,500 distinct CDR3 sequences. Specimen: peripheral blood. All receptors derive from a human donor with an autoimmune cytopenia or autoimmune hepatitis (not recorded which).

Measured by frequency, this clonotype is medium-sized. The gene calls are TRBV19 and TRBJ2-5; TCRdb indicates TRBD1, and absent DNA this call remains unverified. In germline, CDR1 is LNHDA, CDR2 SQIVND (reference sequence). The CDR3 has 15 residues. This chain's CDR3 is CASRYTGQGSETQYF. The full variable domain, rest sourced from reference TRBV19 and TRBJ2-5, is DGGITQSPKYLFRKEGQNVTLSCEQNLNHDAMYWYRQDPGQGLRLIYYSQIVNDFQKGDIAEGYSVSREKKESFPLTVTSAQKNPTAFYLCASRYTGQGSETQYFGPGTRLLVL.

Frequency places this clonotype as medium-sized. J is TRBJ2-5 and V is TRBV30; TCRdb lists TRBD1, though no DNA is available to test this call. CDR1 GTSNPN and CDR2 SVGIG come from the germline V gene (reference sequence). The CDR3 runs 14 residues. The CDR3 loop reads CAWSVPPTELTQYF.

This chain connects TRBV19 to TRBJ2-1; lacking DNA, the TRBD2 call made by TCRdb goes unchecked. The CDR3 runs to 15 residues. CDR1 is LNHDA, CDR2 SQIVND, per germline (reference sequence). The CDR3: CASSSTSGSFSEQFF.

Judged by frequency, this clonotype is medium-sized. This chain uses TRBV5-4 with TRBJ2-7; TCRdb gives TRBD1 as the D gene, but with no DNA this cannot be confirmed. In germline, CDR1 is SGHNT, CDR2 YYREEE (reference sequence). The CDR3 spans 13 residues. The chain's CDR3 is CASRPAGNYEQYF. The full variable domain, its missing parts supplied by reference TRBV5-4 and TRBJ2-7, is ETGVTQSPTHLIKTRGQQVTLRCSSQSGHNTVSWYQQALGQGPQFIFQYYREEENGRGNFPPRFSGLQFPNYSSELNVNALELDDSALYLCASRPAGNYEQYFGPGTRLTVT.

J is TRBJ2-5 and V is TRBV11-1; TCRdb proposes TRBD1, but this gene call is untestable without DNA. Germline V gene data show CDR1 as SGHAT and CDR2 as FQDESV (reference sequence). The CDR3 extends over 13 amino acids. The CDR3 here is CASSLGTAGTQYF. The full variable domain, rest sourced from reference TRBV11-1 and TRBJ2-5, is EAEVAQSPRYKITEKSQAVAFWCDPISGHATLYWYRQILGQGPELLVQFQDESVVDDSQLPKDRFSAERLKGVDSTLKIQPAELGDSAMYLCASSLGTAGTQYFGPGTRLLVL.

Considering frequency, this clonotype is medium-sized. The CDR3 sequence: CASSSGRAAYGYTF. V usage is TRBV27 and J usage is TRBJ1-2; absent DNA, TCRdb's TRBD1 call cannot be checked. The CDR3 runs to 14 residues. The germline gives CDR1 MNHEY, CDR2 SMNVEV (reference sequence).

The chain carries TRBV24-1 and TRBJ1-5. Germline V gene lookup returns CDR1 KGHDR and CDR2 SFDVKD. This CDR3 has 15 residues. This CDR3 reads CATSATYWGNQPQHF.

The gene calls are TRBV6-2 or TRBV6-3 and TRBJ2-7; the TCRdb call, TRBD1, lacks DNA for checking. Looked up from germline, CDR1 is MNHEY and CDR2 is SVGEGT. The CDR3 length is 13 residues. The CDR3 here is CASNRVINYEQYF.

The chain is built from TRBV6-2 or TRBV6-3 and TRBJ2-7; no DNA is available, so the TRBD1 call from TCRdb remains unchecked. This CDR3 is 13 amino acids long. CDR1 and CDR2 from the germline V gene are MNHEY and SVGEGT. The CDR3 sequence is CASREGVAYEQYF.

The rearrangement links TRBV7-2 to TRBJ1-4; TCRdb's D gene call, TRBD1, goes unchecked for lack of DNA. This CDR3 contains 12 residues. CDR1 is SGHTA and CDR2 is FQGNSA in the germline V gene. This chain's CDR3 is CASTGQGLRLFF.

Frequency places this clonotype as medium-sized. The J gene is TRBJ1-5, the V gene TRBV5-5. The CDR3 has 14 amino acids. Per the germline V gene, CDR1 is SGHKS and CDR2 is YYEKEE (reference sequence). This chain's CDR3 is CASSTWESNQPQHF. The full variable domain, in which reference TRBV5-5 and TRBJ1-5 provide the parts outside the CDR3, is DAGVTQSPTHLIKTRGQQVTLRCSPISGHKSVSWYQQVLGQGPQFIFQYYEKEERGRGNFPDRFSARQFPNYSSELNVNALLLGDSALYLCASSTWESNQPQHFGDGTRLSIL.

Frequency places this clonotype as medium-sized (0.01 to 0.1%). The rearrangement joins TRBV12-3 or TRBV12-4 to TRBJ2-7; TCRdb designates TRBD1, a call that cannot be tested without DNA. The CDR3 covers 14 residues. The CDR3 loop reads CASSMGDQGYEQYF.

This clonotype is deemed medium-sized by its frequency. The chain combines TRBV11-1 with TRBJ2-7; TCRdb's D call of TRBD1 is untestable without DNA. The CDR3 is 14 residues long. Germline V CDR1 and CDR2: SGHAT, FQDESV (reference sequence). The CDR3 spells CASSLGAGVDEQYF.

This chain links TRBV7-9 with TRBJ2-3. Germline CDR1 SEHNR, CDR2 FQNEAQ (reference sequence). The CDR3 consists of 12 residues. The CDR3 loop is CASARSTDTQYF.

This clonotype is called medium-sized (0.01 to 0.1%) based on its frequency. The V gene is TRBV19, the J gene TRBJ2-7; TCRdb's D call, TRBD1, is unchecked because there is no DNA. Per germline, CDR1 LNHDA and CDR2 SQIVND (reference sequence). CDR3 size: 12 residues. The CDR3 reads CASSGSGNEQYF.